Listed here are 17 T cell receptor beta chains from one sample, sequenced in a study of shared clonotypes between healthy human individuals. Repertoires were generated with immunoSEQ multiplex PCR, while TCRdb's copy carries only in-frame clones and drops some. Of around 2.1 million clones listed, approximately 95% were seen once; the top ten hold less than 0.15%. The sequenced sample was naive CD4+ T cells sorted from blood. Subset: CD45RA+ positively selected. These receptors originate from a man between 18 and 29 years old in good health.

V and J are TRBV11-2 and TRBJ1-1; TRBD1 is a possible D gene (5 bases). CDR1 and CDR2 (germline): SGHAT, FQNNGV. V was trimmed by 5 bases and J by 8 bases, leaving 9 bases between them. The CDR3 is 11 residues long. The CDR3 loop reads CASSPRQEAFF. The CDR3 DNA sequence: TGTGCCAGCAGCCCCCGACAGGAAGCTTTCTTT. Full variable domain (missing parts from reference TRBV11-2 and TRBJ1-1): EAGVAQSPRYKIIEKRQSVAFWCNPISGHATLYWYQQILGQGPKLLIQFQNNGVVDDSQLPKDRFSAERLKGVDSTLKIQPAKLEDSAVYLCASSPRQEAFFGQGTRLTVV.

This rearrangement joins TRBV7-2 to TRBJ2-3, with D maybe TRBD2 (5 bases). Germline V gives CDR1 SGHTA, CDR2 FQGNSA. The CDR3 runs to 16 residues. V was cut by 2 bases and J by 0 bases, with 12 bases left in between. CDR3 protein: CASSLFPAASTDTQYF. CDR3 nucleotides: TGTGCCAGCAGCTTATTTCCAGCGGCTAGCACAGATACGCAGTATTTT.

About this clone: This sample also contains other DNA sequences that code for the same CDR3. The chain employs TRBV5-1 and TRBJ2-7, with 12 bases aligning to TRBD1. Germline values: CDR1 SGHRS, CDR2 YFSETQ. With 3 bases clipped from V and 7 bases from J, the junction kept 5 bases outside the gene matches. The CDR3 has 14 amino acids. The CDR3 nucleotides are TGCGCCAGCAGCTGGGGACAGGGGGCTAGGGAGCAGTACTTC. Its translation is CASSWGQGAREQYF.

Written as DNA, the CDR3 is TGCGCCAGCAGCTTGAACCCCCCAGAGACCCAGTACTTC. Protein product: CASSLNPPETQYF. The V and J genes are TRBV5-1 and TRBJ2-5; the D is unclear. The V end lost 1 base, the J end lost 4 bases, and 8 bases lay between the germline ends. CDR1 is SGHRS, CDR2 YFSETQ, per germline. The CDR3 covers 13 residues. The variable domain in full, completed from reference TRBV5-1 and TRBJ2-5, reads KAGVTQTPRYLIKTRGQQVTLSCSPISGHRSVSWYQQTPGQGLQFLFEYFSETQRNKGNFPGRFSGRQFSNSRSEMNVSTLELGDSALYLCASSLNPPETQYFGPGTRLLVL.

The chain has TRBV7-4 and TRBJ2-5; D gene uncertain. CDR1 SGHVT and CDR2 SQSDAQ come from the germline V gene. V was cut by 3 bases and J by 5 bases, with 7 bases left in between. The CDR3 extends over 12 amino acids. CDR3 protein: CASSFRFETQYF. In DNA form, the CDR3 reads TGTGCCAGCAGCTTTAGGTTCGAGACCCAGTACTTC.

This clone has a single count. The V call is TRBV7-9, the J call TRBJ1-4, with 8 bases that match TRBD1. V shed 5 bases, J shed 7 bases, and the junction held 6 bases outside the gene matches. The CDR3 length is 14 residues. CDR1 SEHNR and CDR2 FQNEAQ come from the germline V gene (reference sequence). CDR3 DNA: TGTGCCAGCAGCCGGGGACAGGCCAGTGAAAAACTGTTTTTT. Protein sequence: CASSRGQASEKLFF.

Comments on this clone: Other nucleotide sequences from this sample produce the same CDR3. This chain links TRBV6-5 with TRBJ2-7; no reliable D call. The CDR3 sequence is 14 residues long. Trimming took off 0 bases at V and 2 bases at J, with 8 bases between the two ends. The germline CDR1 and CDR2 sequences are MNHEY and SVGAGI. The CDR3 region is CASSYSRPPYEQYF. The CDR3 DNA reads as TGTGCCAGCAGTTACTCGCGCCCTCCCTACGAGCAGTACTTC.

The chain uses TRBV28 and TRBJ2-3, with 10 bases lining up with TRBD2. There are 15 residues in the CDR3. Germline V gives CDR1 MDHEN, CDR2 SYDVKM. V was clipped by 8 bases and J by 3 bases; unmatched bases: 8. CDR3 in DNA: TGTGCCAGCTCAGGAGCGGGGGGGCCGACAGATACGCAGTATTTT. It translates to CASSGAGGPTDTQYF.

The chain's CDR3 is CASSHPARQIYEQYF. The DNA of the CDR3 is TGCGCCAGCAGCCACCCTGCAAGACAGATATACGAGCAGTACTTC. J is TRBJ2-7 and V is TRBV4-1; D is perhaps TRBD1 (5 bases). V lost 3 bases and J lost 4, with 16 bases in between. Germline CDR1 is MGHRA and CDR2 is YSYEKL. CDR3 length: 15 residues.

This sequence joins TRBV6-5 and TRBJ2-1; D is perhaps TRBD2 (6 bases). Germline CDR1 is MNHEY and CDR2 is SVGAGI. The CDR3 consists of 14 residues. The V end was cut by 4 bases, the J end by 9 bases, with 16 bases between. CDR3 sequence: CASSFRGNGGEQFF. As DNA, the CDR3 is TGTGCCAGCAGTTTCCGCGGGAACGGCGGTGAGCAGTTCTTC.

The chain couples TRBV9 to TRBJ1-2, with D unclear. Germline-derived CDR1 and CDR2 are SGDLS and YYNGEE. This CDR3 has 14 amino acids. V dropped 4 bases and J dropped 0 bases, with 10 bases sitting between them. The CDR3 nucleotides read TGTGCCAGCAGCCCCTCTAGGACTAACTATGGCTACACCTTC. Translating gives CASSPSRTNYGYTF.

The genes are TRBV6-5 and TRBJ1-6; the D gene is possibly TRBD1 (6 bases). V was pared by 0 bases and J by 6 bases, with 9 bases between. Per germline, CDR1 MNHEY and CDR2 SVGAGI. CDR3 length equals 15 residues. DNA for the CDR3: TGTGCCAGCAGTTACTCGAGACAGGTTAATTCACCCCTCCACTTT. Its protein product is CASSYSRQVNSPLHF.

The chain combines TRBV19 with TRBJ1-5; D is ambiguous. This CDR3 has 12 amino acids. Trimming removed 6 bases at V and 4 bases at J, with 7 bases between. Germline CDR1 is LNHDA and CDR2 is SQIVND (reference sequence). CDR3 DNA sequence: TGTGCCAGTAGGAGTGCTAATCAGCCCCAGCATTTT. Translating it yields CASRSANQPQHF.

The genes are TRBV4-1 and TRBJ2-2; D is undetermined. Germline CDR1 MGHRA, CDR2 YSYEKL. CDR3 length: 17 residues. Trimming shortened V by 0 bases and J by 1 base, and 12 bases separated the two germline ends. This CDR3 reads CASSQDYNAGNTGELFF. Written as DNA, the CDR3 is TGCGCCAGCAGCCAAGATTATAACGCAGGGAACACCGGGGAGCTGTTTTTT.

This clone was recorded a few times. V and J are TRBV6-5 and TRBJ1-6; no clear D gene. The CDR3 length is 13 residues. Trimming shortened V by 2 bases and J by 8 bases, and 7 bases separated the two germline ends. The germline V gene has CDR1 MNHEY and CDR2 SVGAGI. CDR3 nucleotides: TGTGCCAGCAGTTACAACAGAGATTCACCCCTCCACTTT. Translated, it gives CASSYNRDSPLHF.

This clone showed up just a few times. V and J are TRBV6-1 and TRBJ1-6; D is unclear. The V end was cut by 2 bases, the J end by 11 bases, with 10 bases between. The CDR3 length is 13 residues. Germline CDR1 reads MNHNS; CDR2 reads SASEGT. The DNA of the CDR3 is TGTGCCAGCAGTGAATCAAAATCTACACCCCTCCACTTT. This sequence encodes CASSESKSTPLHF.

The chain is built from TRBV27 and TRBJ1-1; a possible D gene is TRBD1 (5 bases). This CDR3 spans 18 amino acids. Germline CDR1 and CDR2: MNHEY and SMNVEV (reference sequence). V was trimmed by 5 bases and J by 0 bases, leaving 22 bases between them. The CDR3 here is CASSTLGGETRMNTEAFF. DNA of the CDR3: TGTGCCAGCAGTACTCTCGGGGGGGAGACACGAATGAACACTGAAGCTTTCTTT.